These 22 T cell receptor beta chains were all obtained from the same sample, sequenced in a study of T cells in Graves' hyperthyroidism and ophthalmopathy. Template material for amplifying TCR beta CDR3 regions consisted of RNA transcripts. An initial round of RT-PCR targeting the TCR CDR3 relied on the HTBI primer set. MiXCR was run by TCRdb on the multiplex PCR reads, yielding one entry per CDR3 protein. The table lists around 440,000 distinct CDR3 sequences, 15% to 17% of them singletons. Sequences were obtained from blood. The receptor source for this set is a woman aged 18-29 years with Graves' hyperthyroidism.

Many counts were recorded for this clonotype. V gene TRBV7-9 combines with J gene TRBJ2-3, with 7 bases identical to TRBD1. This CDR3 spans 16 amino acids. J was trimmed by 1 base and V by 5 bases; bases with no gene match: 9. CDR1 is SEHNR, CDR2 FQNEAQ, per germline (reference sequence). CDR3 residues: CASSQRVGQGTDTQYF. Written as DNA, the CDR3 is TGTGCCAGCAGCCAGCGAGTCGGACAGGGCACAGATACGCAGTATTTT.

In this sample, this clonotype turned up many times. This chain uses TRBV9 with TRBJ2-5, with TRBD2 identical over 9 bases. The CDR3 is made up of 16 amino acids. Germline V gene sequence: CDR1 SGDLS, CDR2 YYNGEE. After removal of 0 bases from V and 1 base from J, the junction contained 4 bases not matched to a gene. CDR3 region: CASSVGAGGTQETQYF. In DNA form, the CDR3 reads TGTGCCAGCAGCGTAGGAGCGGGGGGCACCCAAGAGACCCAGTACTTC. Full variable domain (rest looked up from reference TRBV9 and TRBJ2-5): DSGVTQTPKHLITATGQRVTLRCSPRSGDLSVYWYQQSLDQGLQFLIQYYNGEERAKGNILERFSAQQFPDLHSELNLSSLELGDSALYFCASSVGAGGTQETQYFGPGTRLLVL.

This clonotype occurred many times. The chain carries TRBV10-3 and TRBJ1-2; no firm D call. Germline V gene data show CDR1 as ENHRY and CDR2 as SYGVKD. V was clipped by 3 bases and J by 4 bases, with 12 bases between them. The length of the CDR3 is 14 residues. The CDR3 sequence is CAISDGPAAYGYTF. The CDR3, as DNA: TGTGCCATCAGTGACGGCCCGGCGGCCTATGGCTACACCTTC.

This clonotype came up many times. This chain uses TRBV2 with TRBJ1-1; D ambiguous. Germline V CDR1 and CDR2: SNHLY, FYNNEI. This CDR3 is 13 amino acids long. The V gene lost 5 bases and the J gene lost 1 base, with 8 bases spanning the gap. CDR3 nucleotides: TGTGCCAGCAGTTCGGACGGGAACACTGAAGCTTTCTTT. Translation: CASSSDGNTEAFF.

The chain joins TRBV5-1 to TRBJ2-5; D perhaps matches TRBD2 (5 bases). CDR3 length: 13 amino acids. V was clipped by 9 bases and J by 5 bases, with 17 bases between them. CDR1 SGHRS and CDR2 YFSETQ come from the germline V gene. CDR3 sequence reads: CATRPRSGETQYF. The CDR3 region has the DNA TGCGCCACCCGTCCACGTTCGGGGGAGACCCAGTACTTC.

This chain uses TRBV20-1 with TRBJ2-7, with D maybe TRBD2 (6 bases). The CDR3 length is 17 residues. Germline V lookup: CDR1 DFQATT, CDR2 SNEGSKA (reference sequence). Deletions cut 0 bases from V and 3 bases from J, with 21 bases between. The CDR3 protein is CSARDPLGGAGIYEQYF. Here the CDR3 DNA reads TGCAGTGCTAGAGATCCTTTAGGCGGGGCGGGCATCTACGAGCAGTACTTC.

This rearrangement joins TRBV10-2 to TRBJ1-1; D perhaps matches TRBD1 (5 bases). The germline CDR1 and CDR2 sequences are WSHSY and SAAADI. V gave up 6 bases and J gave up 3 bases, with 17 bases separating them. The CDR3 contains 15 residues. DNA of the CDR3: TGCGCCAGCAGACTCGCATTCGGAGGGGACACTGAAGCTTTCTTT. The encoded protein is CASRLAFGGDTEAFF.

This clonotype was seen more than once but under ten times. J is TRBJ2-7 and V is TRBV20-1, with 13 bases that match TRBD2. Germline V gene lookup returns CDR1 DFQATT and CDR2 SNEGSKA (reference sequence). This CDR3 is built from 17 residues. V was clipped by 2 bases and J by 2 bases; unmatched bases: 9. The CDR3 reads CSARPSSGTSGTYEQYF. CDR3 coding DNA: TGCAGTGCTAGACCCTCCTCCGGGACTAGCGGGACCTACGAGCAGTACTTC.

This clonotype occurred many times. The chain recombines TRBV28 with TRBJ1-5; 10 nucleotides align to TRBD1. This CDR3 has 15 residues. Germline V CDR1 and CDR2: MDHEN, SYDVKM. V lost 5 bases and J lost 6; bases outside the gene matches: 7. The CDR3 spells CASSIGQGVRQPQHF. CDR3 sequence (DNA): TGTGCCAGCAGTATAGGACAGGGGGTTCGTCAGCCCCAGCATTTT.

This clonotype was seen a few times. The chain combines TRBV19 with TRBJ2-7; D ambiguous. This CDR3 has 14 residues. Deletions cut 4 bases from V and 1 base from J, with 11 bases between. Germline-derived CDR1 and CDR2 are LNHDA and SQIVND (reference sequence). CDR3 sequence: CASSSMGSSYEQYF. For the CDR3, the DNA is TGTGCCAGTAGTAGTATGGGATCATCCTACGAGCAGTACTTC. The whole variable domain, remainder taken from reference TRBV19 and TRBJ2-7, is DGGITQSPKYLFRKEGQNVTLSCEQNLNHDAMYWYRQDPGQGLRLIYYSQIVNDFQKGDIAEGYSVSREKKESFPLTVTSAQKNPTAFYLCASSSMGSSYEQYFGPGTRLTVT.

Many counts were recorded for this clonotype. The chain couples TRBV11-2 to TRBJ1-4, with D tentatively TRBD1 (5 bases). V dropped 5 bases and J dropped 2 bases, with 12 bases sitting between them. The CDR3 has 15 residues. Germline CDR1 is SGHAT and CDR2 is FQNNGV. CDR3 sequence (DNA): TGTGCCAGCAGCCCTGGGGGGACTACTAATGAAAAACTGTTTTTT. Its translation is CASSPGGTTNEKLFF.

In its sample, this clonotype was seen many times. J is TRBJ2-7 and V is TRBV5-1, with D perhaps TRBD1 or TRBD2 (5 bases each). V lost 3 bases to trimming and J lost 1 base, with 17 bases between them. CDR1 and CDR2 (germline): SGHRS, YFSETQ. CDR3 size: 16 residues. This CDR3 is CASSSTPGTSSYEQYF. CDR3 in DNA: TGCGCCAGCAGCTCGACCCCCGGGACCAGTTCCTACGAGCAGTACTTC.

This clonotype was found many times. The gene calls are TRBV28 and TRBJ1-4; D uncertain. From germline, CDR1 is MDHEN and CDR2 SYDVKM. The CDR3 is 16 amino acids. The V end lost 5 bases, the J end lost 5 bases, and 18 bases lay between the germline ends. CDR3 sequence: CASSGVGGIKNEKLFF. The CDR3 DNA sequence: TGTGCCAGCAGTGGGGTCGGCGGGATCAAGAATGAAAAACTGTTTTTT.

CDR3 in DNA: TGTGCCAGCAGCTTAAGATCCGGGACAGGGATCAATCAGCCCCAGCATTTT. Translation: CASSLRSGTGINQPQHF. The rearrangement uses TRBV7-2 and TRBJ1-5, with 9 bases aligning to TRBD1. With V trimmed by 2 bases and J by 3 bases, 8 bases remained unmatched. The germline gives CDR1 SGHTA, CDR2 FQGNSA. The CDR3 is made up of 17 amino acids.

Here the CDR3 reads CASRALGQEQQPQHF. CDR3 DNA sequence: TGTGCCAGCAGGGCCCTCGGACAGGAGCAACAGCCCCAGCATTTT. This chain joins TRBV2 and TRBJ1-5; 7 positions match TRBD1. With V trimmed by 6 bases and J by 7 bases, 12 bases remained unmatched. This CDR3 is built from 15 residues. Germline-derived CDR1 and CDR2 are SNHLY and FYNNEI.

Concerning this clonotype itself: This likely comes from a read error, as the CDR3 has no conserved phenylalanine or tryptophan at its end. V is TRBV20-1 and J is TRBJ2-7; no definite D call. V lost 5 bases and J lost 4, with 18 bases in between. Germline V gene lookup returns CDR1 DFQATT and CDR2 SNEGSKA (reference sequence). This CDR3 is 14 amino acids long. CDR3 sequence (DNA): TGCAGTGCTGCCGAAGGATCCCTTATTTACGAGCAGTACCTC. Its translation is CSAAEGSLIYEQYL.

This clonotype came up many times. The chain is built from TRBV11-2 and TRBJ2-3, with TRBD1 as a possible D gene (5 bases). CDR1 and CDR2 (germline): SGHAT, FQNNGV. The CDR3 is made up of 15 amino acids. Trimming took off 1 base at V and 1 base at J, with 9 bases between the two ends. CDR3 in DNA: TGTGCCAGCAGCTTAGGGGTGACAGGCACAGATACGCAGTATTTT. This encodes CASSLGVTGTDTQYF.

This clonotype was counted many times. The J gene is TRBJ2-2, the V gene TRBV6-1, with D possibly called TRBD1 or TRBD2 (5 bases each). CDR3 length equals 15 residues. Per the germline V gene, CDR1 is MNHNS and CDR2 is SASEGT. V was pared by 5 bases and J by 4 bases, with 14 bases between. This CDR3 is CASSLSGTTTGELFF. The CDR3 bases are TGTGCCAGCAGTTTATCCGGGACGACCACCGGGGAGCTGTTTTTT.

In its sample, this clonotype was seen a few times. The chain combines TRBV6-5 with TRBJ2-2; D unclear. With 2 bases removed from V and 0 bases from J, the gap between germline ends came to 7 bases. Germline lookup yields CDR1 MNHEY and CDR2 SVGAGI. The CDR3 sequence is 15 residues long. CDR3 residues: CASSYPQANTGELFF. The CDR3 bases are TGTGCCAGCAGTTACCCCCAAGCGAACACCGGGGAGCTGTTTTTT.

The V call is TRBV13, the J call TRBJ1-4; tentatively, D is TRBD1 (5 bases). Trimming took 0 bases from V and 3 from J, leaving 14 bases between them. CDR3 size: 17 residues. Germline-derived CDR1 and CDR2 are PRHDT and FYEKMQ (reference sequence). DNA of the CDR3: TGTGCCAGCAGCTTAGGCCCTTCGGCAGGGCCTAATGAAAAACTGTTTTTT. It specifies CASSLGPSAGPNEKLFF.

Ten or more counts support this clonotype. The chain has TRBV6-2 or TRBV6-3 and TRBJ2-2; TRBD1 aligns across 7 bases. The trim removed 7 bases at V and 0 bases at J, leaving 5 bases unmatched. This CDR3 spans 15 amino acids. CDR1 is MNHEY, CDR2 SVGEGT, per germline. Here the CDR3 reads CASIRDSPNTGELFF. As DNA, the CDR3 is TGTGCCAGCATCCGGGACAGTCCGAACACCGGGGAGCTGTTTTTT.

This clonotype was detected a few times. The chain has TRBV20-1 and TRBJ1-2; TRBD1 aligns across 9 bases. V shed 3 bases, J shed 4 bases, and the junction held 9 bases outside the gene matches. Germline V lookup: CDR1 DFQATT, CDR2 SNEGSKA (reference sequence). CDR3 length: 15 amino acids. The CDR3 loop reads CSARESWDRVYGYTF. Here the CDR3 DNA reads TGCAGTGCTAGGGAAAGTTGGGACAGGGTCTATGGCTACACCTTC.